The 25 T cell receptor beta chains below all came from one sample that was sequenced in a study of memory CD4+ T cells and cytomegalovirus serostatus. The repertoire was sequenced with immunoSEQ multiplex PCR; TCRdb's copy has only in-frame clones and lacks some. The sample holds 45,000 to 70,000 clones, 82% seen once. The sort gate was single viable CD3+CD4+CD8-CD45RO+ cells for memory CD4+ T cells. Material for sequencing was memory CD4+ T cells from blood. The receptors originated from an adult in good health and CMV-seronegative. Some clones in this sample may be carry-over from other donors' samples.

The chain joins TRBV11-2 to TRBJ1-2, with 7 bases that match TRBD1. CDR1 is SGHAT and CDR2 is FQNNGV in the germline V gene. CDR3 length: 17 amino acids. Trimming cost V 1 base and J 3 bases; bases outside gene matches: 11. The CDR3 sequence: CASSLVWDFDRDYGYTF. CDR3 nucleotides: TGTGCCAGCAGCTTAGTTTGGGATTTTGACAGGGACTATGGCTACACCTTC.

With respect to this clone: This sample includes further DNA sequences coding for the same CDR3. The rearrangement uses TRBV18 and TRBJ2-2; D not resolved. This CDR3 is 13 amino acids long. From germline, CDR1 is KGHSH and CDR2 LQKENI. The V and J ends lost 3 bases and 0 bases respectively, with 2 bases between them. CDR3 region: CASSPPNTGELFF. CDR3 bases: TGTGCCAGCTCACCGCCGAACACCGGGGAGCTGTTTTTT.

The chain is built from TRBV4-1 and TRBJ2-2; the D is unclear. CDR3 length: 14 residues. Trimming cost V 1 base and J 3 bases, with 6 bases left between them. CDR1 and CDR2 from the germline V gene are MGHRA and YSYEKL. The CDR3 here is CASSQADHTGELFF. CDR3 coding DNA: TGCGCCAGCAGCCAAGCGGACCACACCGGGGAGCTGTTTTTT.

This chain joins TRBV9 and TRBJ2-1; TRBD2 matches at 11 bases. Per the germline V gene, CDR1 is SGDLS and CDR2 is YYNGEE. V shed 1 base, J shed 3 bases, and the junction held 6 bases outside the gene matches. This CDR3 region has 17 residues. CDR3 DNA: TGTGCCAGCAGCGTATCCCCACTAGCGGGAGACTACAATGAGCAGTTCTTC. The encoded protein is CASSVSPLAGDYNEQFF.

This CDR3 is CASSPGEGGYTF. As DNA, the CDR3 is TGTGCCAGCTCTCCGGGCGAGGGCGGCTACACCTTC. The V gene is TRBV18, the J gene TRBJ1-2; unclear D gene. V lost 6 bases to trimming and J lost 8 bases, with 13 bases between them. Germline V gene data show CDR1 as KGHSH and CDR2 as LQKENI. The CDR3 is 12 amino acids.

The chain has TRBV7-2 and TRBJ2-5, with 8 bases fitting TRBD1. Per germline, CDR1 SGHTA and CDR2 FQGNSA. J was trimmed by 2 bases and V by 4 bases; bases with no gene match: 3. The CDR3 spans 14 residues. CDR3 nucleotides: TGTGCCAGCAGCTCGTGGACAGGGCAAGAGACCCAGTACTTC. Translated, it gives CASSSWTGQETQYF.

This clone is medium-sized by share. This rearrangement joins TRBV7-6 to TRBJ1-3; D ambiguous. Looked up from germline, CDR1 is SGHVS and CDR2 is FNYEAQ. CDR3 length equals 16 residues. V lost 2 bases and J lost 0, with 11 bases in between. This CDR3 is CASSLTGYSSGNTIYF. The CDR3 DNA reads as TGTGCCAGCAGCTTAACGGGATACTCCTCTGGAAACACCATATATTTT.

This clone was detected only once. This chain uses TRBV5-1 with TRBJ2-3; D is undetermined. Looked up from germline, CDR1 is SGHRS and CDR2 is YFSETQ. The CDR3 is 15 amino acids. V was pared by 0 bases and J by 2 bases, with 10 bases between. This CDR3 reads CASSLGQAFTDTQYF. CDR3 nucleotide sequence: TGCGCCAGCAGCTTGGGTCAGGCGTTCACAGATACGCAGTATTTT.

The genes are TRBV2 and TRBJ2-1, with 10 bases aligning to TRBD1. After removal of 6 bases from V and 5 bases from J, the junction contained 7 bases not matched to a gene. Germline CDR1 and CDR2: SNHLY and FYNNEI. The CDR3 runs to 15 residues. The chain's CDR3 is CASSMTGGRNNEQFF. CDR3 in DNA: TGTGCCAGCAGCATGACAGGGGGCAGGAACAATGAGCAGTTCTTC.

The V and J genes are TRBV6-1 and TRBJ2-4; D is unclear. V was cut by 6 bases and J by 1 base, with 7 bases left in between. Germline V gene lookup returns CDR1 MNHNS and CDR2 SASEGT. The CDR3 loop spans 13 amino acids. The CDR3 reads CASRDGAKNIQYF. The CDR3 DNA follows: TGTGCCAGCAGGGACGGGGCCAAAAACATTCAGTACTTC.

This chain connects TRBV2 to TRBJ1-6; no firm D call. V was shortened by 2 bases and J by 8 bases, with 13 bases between the two germline ends. There are 15 residues in the CDR3. Germline values: CDR1 SNHLY, CDR2 FYNNEI. The CDR3 protein is CASSEHRSGDSPLHF. In DNA form, the CDR3 reads TGTGCCAGCAGTGAACATCGGAGCGGTGATTCACCCCTCCACTTT.

The chain is built from TRBV7-8 and TRBJ2-7; 10 bases are shared with TRBD1. Germline V CDR1 and CDR2: SGHVS, FQNEAQ. The V segment lost 7 bases and the J segment 7 bases; nucleotides outside the gene matches: 7. The CDR3 length is 13 residues. The chain's CDR3 is CASTGDRGVEQYF. CDR3 nucleotide sequence: TGTGCCAGCACCGGGGACAGGGGTGTTGAGCAGTACTTC.

The CDR3 sequence: CSASGNYEQYF. The CDR3 nucleotides are TGCAGTGCTAGCGGAAACTACGAGCAGTACTTC. The rearrangement links TRBV20-1 to TRBJ2-5; no firm D call. The end of the DNA fits TRBJ2-7 better, so the J call may be wrong. The CDR3 length is 11 residues. Germline V CDR1 and CDR2: DFQATT, SNEGSKA (reference sequence).

CDR3 sequence reads: CASSVGRASSYEQYF. The CDR3 DNA sequence: TGTGCCAGCAGCGTAGGGCGGGCGAGCTCCTACGAGCAGTACTTC. The chain employs TRBV9 and TRBJ2-7, with D perhaps TRBD2 (5 bases). The CDR3 loop spans 15 amino acids. Trimming cost V 0 bases and J 0 bases, with 10 bases left between them. Germline CDR1 and CDR2: SGDLS and YYNGEE.

The V and J genes are TRBV7-9 and TRBJ2-2; D not certain. The ends were cut back, 5 bases at V and 1 base at J, with 8 bases in the middle. Germline CDR1 is SEHNR and CDR2 is FQNEAQ (reference sequence). There are 14 residues in the CDR3. CDR3 coding DNA: TGTGCCAGCAGCGCGACGTGGAACACCGGGGAGCTGTTTTTT. Its protein product is CASSATWNTGELFF.

This clone was recorded a few times. The chain recombines TRBV28 with TRBJ1-2; D uncertain. The CDR3 covers 16 residues. Trimming cost V 10 bases and J 4 bases, with 25 bases left between them. Germline V CDR1 and CDR2: MDHEN, SYDVKM. The CDR3 DNA follows: TGTGCCACCCACACGCTACCGCAGGTGGCGGGCTATGGCTACACCTTC. This sequence encodes CATHTLPQVAGYGYTF.

The chain links TRBV7-6 to TRBJ2-3; 11 bases map to TRBD2. V was clipped by 5 bases and J by 2 bases; unmatched bases: 12. This CDR3 has 18 residues. Germline V lookup: CDR1 SGHVS, CDR2 FNYEAQ. CDR3 bases: TGTGCCAGCAGCCTCAAAACTAGCGGGAGCCCTCCCACAGATACGCAGTATTTT. Amino acids: CASSLKTSGSPPTDTQYF.

The chain combines TRBV28 with TRBJ2-1; 11 nucleotides line up with TRBD2. Germline-derived CDR1 and CDR2 are MDHEN and SYDVKM. Trimming at V came to 0 bases and at J to 5 bases, leaving 3 bases not matched to a gene. CDR3 size: 16 residues. The chain's CDR3 is CASSLWRLAGNNEQFF. In DNA form, the CDR3 reads TGTGCCAGCAGTTTATGGCGACTAGCGGGGAACAATGAGCAGTTCTTC.

The chain is built from TRBV11-2 and TRBJ1-1; no clear D gene. V was shortened by 1 base and J by 4 bases, with 13 bases between the two germline ends. Germline V gene lookup returns CDR1 SGHAT and CDR2 FQNNGV. The CDR3 sequence is 15 residues long. For the CDR3, the DNA is TGTGCCAGCAGCTTAGTAGTGGCAGGTAGCACTGAAGCTTTCTTT. It encodes CASSLVVAGSTEAFF.

The sample holds one count of this clone. The chain links TRBV2 to TRBJ2-6, with D possibly being TRBD1 (5 bases). Trimming removed 3 bases at V and 0 bases at J, with 9 bases between. This CDR3 comprises 16 residues. Germline values: CDR1 SNHLY, CDR2 FYNNEI. Written as DNA, the CDR3 is TGTGCCAGCAGTGAGCAGGGTTCCTCTGGGGCCAACGTCCTGACTTTC. Translating it yields CASSEQGSSGANVLTF.

The rearrangement links TRBV30 to TRBJ2-3; D may be TRBD2 (6 bases). Deletions cut 1 base from V and 8 bases from J, with 10 bases between. The length of the CDR3 is 12 residues. In germline, CDR1 is GTSNPN, CDR2 SVGIG (reference sequence). The CDR3 DNA sequence: TGTGCCTGGAGTGCAGTGCGGGGTACGCAGTATTTT. Protein sequence: CAWSAVRGTQYF.

This chain links TRBV11-2 with TRBJ2-5; 7 bases map to TRBD1. V shed 6 bases, J shed 1 base, and the junction held 8 bases outside the gene matches. Germline loops: CDR1 SGHAT, CDR2 FQNNGV. CDR3 length: 15 amino acids. In nucleotides, the CDR3 is TGTGCCAGCAGGCCTCGACAGGGCCCCCAAGAGACCCAGTACTTC. Its protein product is CASRPRQGPQETQYF.

The chain employs TRBV29-1 and TRBJ2-5; 8 bases are a match to TRBD2. The germline V gene encodes CDR1 SQVTM and CDR2 ANQGSEA. The CDR3 consists of 15 residues. J was trimmed by 5 bases and V by 4 bases; bases with no gene match: 12. CDR3 DNA sequence: TGCAGCGTTGGGTTGATCGGGGGGGCTGGGGAGACCCAGTACTTC. Translating it yields CSVGLIGGAGETQYF.

This clone was observed a handful of times. This sequence joins TRBV9 and TRBJ2-2, with D possibly being TRBD2 (5 bases). Germline V gives CDR1 SGDLS, CDR2 YYNGEE. The CDR3 sequence is 14 residues long. Trimming removed 0 bases from V and 6 bases from J, with 9 bases in between. The CDR3 here is CASSVDFGAGELFF. The CDR3 region has the DNA TGTGCCAGCAGCGTAGACTTCGGGGCCGGGGAGCTGTTTTTT.

This chain connects TRBV28 to TRBJ2-3; TRBD2 agrees at 7 bases. Germline V CDR1 and CDR2: MDHEN, SYDVKM. There are 15 residues in the CDR3. V gave up 6 bases and J gave up 1 base; unmatched junction bases: 7. CDR3 loop: CASSSAGVRTDTQYF. CDR3 coding DNA: TGTGCCAGCAGCTCCGCGGGAGTCCGCACAGATACGCAGTATTTT.